The 10 T cell receptor beta chains below were found in one sample sequenced in a study of early stage breast cancer tumors. Method: immunoSEQ multiplex PCR; TCRdb's copy keeps in-frame clones and lacks some. The sample shows tens of thousands of clones, approximately 76% of them seen only once. Source material: blood. These receptors originate from a person aged 45 to 59 with breast cancer.

The chain couples TRBV25-1 to TRBJ2-7, with 9 positions matching TRBD1. V trimming: 9 bases; J trimming: 2 bases; junction bases outside the gene matches: 8. Per the germline V gene, CDR1 is MGHDK and CDR2 is SYGVNS. The CDR3 is 14 amino acids. The CDR3 DNA follows: TGTGCCAGTGAGGGGAGGACAGGGGCCTACGAGCAGTACTTC. Encoded protein: CASEGRTGAYEQYF.

This clone turned up a few times. The V call is TRBV7-6, the J call TRBJ1-2, with D possibly matching TRBD1 (5 bases). Germline assignment: CDR1 SGHVS and CDR2 FNYEAQ. V was cut by 1 base and J by 2 bases, with 8 bases left in between. The CDR3 has 14 residues. The CDR3 reads CASSLDTGNYGYTF. The CDR3 DNA sequence: TGTGCCAGCAGCTTAGATACAGGCAACTATGGCTACACCTTC.

This clone was seen more than once but under ten times. DNA for the CDR3: TGTGCCTGGAGTTCGCGACAGAAAGCTTTCTTT. Translating it yields CAWSSRQKAFF. The chain couples TRBV30 to TRBJ1-1, with D perhaps TRBD1 (5 bases). V lost 2 bases and J lost 9, with 10 bases in between. The V gene's germline CDR1 is GTSNPN and CDR2 SVGIG (reference sequence). This CDR3 has 11 residues.

J is TRBJ2-7 and V is TRBV25-1; D perhaps matches TRBD2 (5 bases). Germline V gives CDR1 MGHDK, CDR2 SYGVNS. The V gene lost 4 bases and the J gene lost 2 bases, with 15 bases spanning the gap. There are 15 residues in the CDR3. The CDR3 spells CASSAHLHGAYEQYF. The CDR3 nucleotides are TGTGCCAGCAGTGCACACCTACACGGGGCCTACGAGCAGTACTTC.

The chain is built from TRBV27 and TRBJ2-5; 7 bases map to TRBD2. The germline V gene has CDR1 MNHEY and CDR2 SMNVEV (reference sequence). The ends lost 5 bases at V and 1 base at J; junction bases unmatched: 7. This CDR3 comprises 15 residues. CDR3 bases: TGTGCCAGCAGTCCCCTTAGCGGGTTCCAAGAGACCCAGTACTTC. This gives the protein CASSPLSGFQETQYF.

The chain has TRBV6-1 and TRBJ1-2; the D is unclear. Germline CDR1 and CDR2: MNHNS and SASEGT. The CDR3 spans 13 residues. Trimming took off 0 bases at V and 8 bases at J, with 10 bases between the two ends. The CDR3 is CASSEAPGRGYTF. The CDR3 bases are TGTGCCAGCAGTGAAGCGCCGGGTCGGGGCTACACCTTC.

The gene calls are TRBV30 and TRBJ2-7, with D tentatively TRBD2 (5 bases). Trimming pared 0 bases from V and 12 bases from J, leaving 15 bases between. The CDR3 runs to 12 residues. Looked up from germline, CDR1 is GTSNPN and CDR2 is SVGIG (reference sequence). CDR3 in amino acids: CAWSVPAGRRYF. For the CDR3, the DNA is TGTGCCTGGAGTGTACCGGCGGGCAGGAGGTACTTC.

V is TRBV4-3 and J is TRBJ1-2; TRBD1 is a possible D gene (5 bases). V gave up 4 bases and J gave up 4 bases, with 16 bases separating them. CDR1 is LGHNA, CDR2 YSLEER, per germline. The CDR3 loop spans 15 amino acids. CDR3 region: CASSPGTSNSYGYTF. The CDR3 region has the DNA TGCGCCAGCAGCCCTGGGACCTCTAATTCCTATGGCTACACCTTC.

The rearrangement links TRBV7-3 to TRBJ2-1, with D hard to call. The germline CDR1 and CDR2 sequences are SGHTA and FQGTGA. Trimming cost V 2 bases and J 2 bases, with 10 bases left between them. The length of the CDR3 is 15 residues. CDR3 sequence: CASSLDRVPYNEQFF. CDR3 DNA sequence: TGTGCCAGCAGCTTAGATCGGGTTCCCTACAATGAGCAGTTCTTC.

The chain joins TRBV11-1 to TRBJ2-7; D ambiguous. Germline-derived CDR1 and CDR2 are SGHAT and FQDESV (reference sequence). V was trimmed by 3 bases and J by 2 bases, leaving 8 bases between them. The CDR3 spans 13 residues. The CDR3 loop is CASSFSSAYEQYF. CDR3 DNA sequence: TGTGCCAGCAGCTTCAGCTCTGCCTACGAGCAGTACTTC. The complete variable domain, with remaining parts taken from reference TRBV11-1 and TRBJ2-7, reads EAEVAQSPRYKITEKSQAVAFWCDPISGHATLYWYRQILGQGPELLVQFQDESVVDDSQLPKDRFSAERLKGVDSTLKIQPAELGDSAMYLCASSFSSAYEQYFGPGTRLTVT.